The sequence of this TCR beta chain was determined in a study of T-cell reconstitution after alpha-beta-depleted transplantation in children. In germline, CDR1 is SNHLY, CDR2 FYNNEI. Trimming took off 3 bases at V and 5 bases at J, with 19 bases between the two ends. The CDR3 consists of 16 residues. During its preparation, the TCRbeta library received unique molecular identifiers. TCRdb itself ran the PCR reads through MiXCR, one entry per CDR3 protein. The sample lists roughly 300,000 distinct CDR3 sequences, roughly 9.5% occurring once. Sequences were derived from PBMCs from the stem cell graft donor, sampled from the stem cell graft. This TCR was recovered from a human donor who donated a stem cell graft to a child with SCID. The chain combines TRBV2 with TRBJ1-2; D possibly corresponds to TRBD1 (5 bases). The CDR3 region is CASSDREADLKYGYTF. CDR3 bases: TGTGCCAGCAGTGACAGGGAGGCTGATCTTAAGTATGGCTACACCTTC.